These 10 T cell receptor beta chains share one sample of origin, sequenced in a study of blood T cell repertoires in COVID-19. The method was immunoSEQ multiplex PCR; TCRdb's version includes in-frame clones alone and lacks a portion of them. The sample records fewer than 350,000 clones, approximately 88% being singletons. The material sequenced was PBMCs or T cells enriched from blood (not recorded which). The receptors originated from a middle-aged woman who had recovered from COVID-19.

J is TRBJ1-5 and V is TRBV19, with 9 bases that match TRBD1. Looked up from germline, CDR1 is LNHDA and CDR2 is SQIVND (reference sequence). This CDR3 has 16 residues. V shed 1 base, J shed 7 bases, and the junction held 8 bases outside the gene matches. CDR3 bases: TGTGCCAGTAGTATAGGGACAGGGGTTTTTGGACAGCCCCAGCATTTT. Translating gives CASSIGTGVFGQPQHF.

This clone is a singleton in its sample. The chain has TRBV20-1 and TRBJ2-7, with 8 bases fitting TRBD2. From germline, CDR1 is DFQATT and CDR2 SNEGSKA (reference sequence). The CDR3 contains 11 residues. V dropped 6 bases and J dropped 6; count of bases not matched to a gene: 4. CDR3 sequence: CSAPGGGEQYF. CDR3 in DNA: TGCAGTGCCCCCGGGGGGGGCGAGCAGTACTTC.

This CDR3 is CASSLVRPGQGTSDTQYF. Written as DNA, the CDR3 is TGTGCCAGCAGCTTAGTAAGGCCGGGACAGGGGACTTCAGATACGCAGTATTTT. The chain has TRBV11-2 and TRBJ2-3; 10 bases line up with TRBD1. Germline trimming cut 1 base from V and 4 bases from J; bases unmatched to any gene: 11. The CDR3 covers 18 residues. The germline CDR1 and CDR2 sequences are SGHAT and FQNNGV.

The V call is TRBV4-3, the J call TRBJ2-1; D ambiguous. The germline V gene has CDR1 LGHNA and CDR2 YSLEER. The CDR3 totals 13 residues. V dropped 0 bases and J dropped 13 bases, with 13 bases sitting between them. CDR3: CASSQDFREFQFF. CDR3 coding DNA: TGCGCCAGCAGCCAAGATTTTCGCGAGTTCCAGTTCTTC.

V usage is TRBV4-2 and J usage is TRBJ2-3; TRBD2 matches at 8 bases. CDR1 is LGHNA and CDR2 is YNFKEQ in the germline V gene. The ends lost 4 bases at V and 5 bases at J; junction bases unmatched: 5. The CDR3 covers 14 residues. The CDR3 bases are TGTGCCAGCAGCCGGGAAGCGGGAGAAGATACGCAGTATTTT. Translation: CASSREAGEDTQYF.

This chain links TRBV5-1 with TRBJ2-1; 7 bases agree with TRBD2. Trimming at V came to 4 bases and at J to 14 bases, leaving 18 bases not matched to a gene. The CDR3 is 15 amino acids. Germline V gene sequence: CDR1 SGHRS, CDR2 YFSETQ. The CDR3 DNA follows: TGCGCCAGCAGCAGCTCCACAGTCGGCGGGAGCATCAAGTTCTTC. It translates to CASSSSTVGGSIKFF.

The V call is TRBV3-1 (or the pseudogene TRBV3-2), the J call TRBJ2-7, with 11 bases that match TRBD2. The CDR3 length is 22 residues. J was trimmed by 0 bases and V by 1 base; bases with no gene match: 20. Per germline, CDR1 LGHDT and CDR2 YNNKEL (reference sequence). The CDR3 region has the DNA TGTGCCAGCAGCCAAGGAGAGGACAGGACCGAGGGACTAGCGGATAGCTCCTACGAGCAGTACTTC. Amino acids: CASSQGEDRTEGLADSSYEQYF.

This sequence joins TRBV20-1 and TRBJ2-1; D uncertain. CDR3 length: 11 residues. The germline V gene encodes CDR1 DFQATT and CDR2 SNEGSKA (reference sequence). V was clipped by 6 bases and J by 6 bases, with 9 bases between them. The CDR3 region has the DNA TGCAGTGCCCCTAGAGTCAATGAGCAGTTCTTC. Translation: CSAPRVNEQFF.

This chain joins TRBV11-3 and TRBJ2-2; maybe TRBD1 (7 bases). Looked up from germline, CDR1 is SGHNT and CDR2 is YENEEA. The CDR3 is 15 amino acids. V lost 5 bases to trimming and J lost 4 bases, with 14 bases between them. CDR3 sequence: CASSHTQGGTGELFF. For the CDR3, the DNA is TGTGCCAGCAGCCACACTCAGGGGGGCACCGGGGAGCTGTTTTTT.

This sequence joins TRBV10-2 and TRBJ2-1; D is possibly TRBD2 (5 bases). V was trimmed by 7 bases and J by 7 bases, leaving 20 bases between them. CDR1 is WSHSY and CDR2 is SAAADI in the germline V gene. CDR3 size: 15 residues. The DNA of the CDR3 is TGCGCCAGCAAACTTATAGCTGGAGCGGTGAATGAGCAGTTCTTC. This translates into CASKLIAGAVNEQFF.